The source of this T cell receptor (beta chain) is a study of CD8+ T cells in alopecia areata. Patients with alopecia areata provided lesional scalp punch biopsies as well as peripheral blood. Extracted RNA was reverse transcribed, and the resulting cDNA served as sequencing template. The table came from immunoSEQ multiplex PCR; TCRdb's copy has only in-frame clones and leaves some out. Found here are roughly 64,000 clones, roughly 45% of them singletons; the top ten hold approximately 50%. This CDR3 has 12 residues. V gave up 4 bases and J gave up 3 bases, with 7 bases separating them. The germline V gene encodes CDR1 MNHEY and CDR2 SMNVEV (reference sequence).

This clonotype was obtained from a human donor with alopecia areata. Source material: NKG2D-low CD8+ T cells sorted from blood. The chain recombines TRBV27 with TRBJ2-7; perhaps TRBD2 as D (5 bases). The CDR3 is CASSSGLYEQYF. As DNA, the CDR3 is TGTGCCAGCAGTTCCGGACTCTACGAGCAGTACTTC.